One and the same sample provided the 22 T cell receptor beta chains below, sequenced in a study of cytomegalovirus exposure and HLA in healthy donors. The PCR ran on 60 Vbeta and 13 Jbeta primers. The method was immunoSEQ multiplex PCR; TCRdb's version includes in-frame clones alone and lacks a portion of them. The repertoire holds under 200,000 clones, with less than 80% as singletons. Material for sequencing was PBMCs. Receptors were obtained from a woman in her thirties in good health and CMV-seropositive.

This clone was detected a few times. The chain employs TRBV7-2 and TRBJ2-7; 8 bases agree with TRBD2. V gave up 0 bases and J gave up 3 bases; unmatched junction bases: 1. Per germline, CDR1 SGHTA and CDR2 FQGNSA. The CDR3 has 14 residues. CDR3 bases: TGTGCCAGCAGCTTAGCTAGCGGGGTCTACGAGCAGTACTTC. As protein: CASSLASGVYEQYF.

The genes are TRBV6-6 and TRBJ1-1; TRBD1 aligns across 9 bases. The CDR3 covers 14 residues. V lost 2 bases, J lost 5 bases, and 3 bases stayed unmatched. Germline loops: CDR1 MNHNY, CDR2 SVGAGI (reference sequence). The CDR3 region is CASSYRDRVTEAFF. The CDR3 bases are TGTGCCAGCAGTTACAGGGACAGGGTTACTGAAGCTTTCTTT.

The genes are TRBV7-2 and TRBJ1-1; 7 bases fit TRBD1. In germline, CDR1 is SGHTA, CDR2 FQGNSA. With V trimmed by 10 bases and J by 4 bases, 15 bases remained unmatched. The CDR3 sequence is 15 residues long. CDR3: CATTPRQGVVTEAFF. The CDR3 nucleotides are TGTGCCACAACCCCGCGTCAGGGGGTCGTCACTGAAGCTTTCTTT.

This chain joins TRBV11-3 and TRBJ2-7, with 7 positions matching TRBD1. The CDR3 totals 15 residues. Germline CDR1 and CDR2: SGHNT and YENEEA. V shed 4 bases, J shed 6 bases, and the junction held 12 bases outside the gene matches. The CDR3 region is CASSSGTVRGSEQYF. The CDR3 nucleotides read TGTGCCAGCAGCTCAGGGACAGTTAGGGGCAGCGAGCAGTACTTC.

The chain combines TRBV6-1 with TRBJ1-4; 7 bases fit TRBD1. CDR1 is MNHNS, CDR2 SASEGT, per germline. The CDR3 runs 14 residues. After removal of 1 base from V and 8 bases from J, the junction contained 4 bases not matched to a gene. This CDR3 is CASSEDRGMEKLFF. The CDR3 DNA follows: TGTGCCAGCAGTGAAGACAGGGGAATGGAAAAACTGTTTTTT.

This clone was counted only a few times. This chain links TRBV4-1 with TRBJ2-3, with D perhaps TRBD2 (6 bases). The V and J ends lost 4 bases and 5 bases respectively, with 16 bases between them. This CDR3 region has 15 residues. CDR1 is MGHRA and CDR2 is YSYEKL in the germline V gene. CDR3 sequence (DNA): TGCGCCAGCAGCCCTGGCGCGGGGCTCGTAGATACGCAGTATTTT. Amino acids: CASSPGAGLVDTQYF.

CDR3 nucleotides: TGCGCCAGCAGCCTATCGGGACAGATTAACACTGAAGCTTTCTTT. Translating gives CASSLSGQINTEAFF. The rearrangement joins TRBV5-1 to TRBJ1-1; 7 bases are a match to TRBD1. Trimming cost V 4 bases and J 2 bases; bases outside gene matches: 8. Germline CDR1 and CDR2: SGHRS and YFSETQ. This CDR3 comprises 15 residues.

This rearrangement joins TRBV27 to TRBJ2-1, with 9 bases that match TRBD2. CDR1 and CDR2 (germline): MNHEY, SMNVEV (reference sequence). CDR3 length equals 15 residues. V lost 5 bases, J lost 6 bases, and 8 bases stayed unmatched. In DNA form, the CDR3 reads TGTGCCAGCAGTAGGCTAGCGGGGCTTGGCAATGAGCAGTTCTTC. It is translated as CASSRLAGLGNEQFF.

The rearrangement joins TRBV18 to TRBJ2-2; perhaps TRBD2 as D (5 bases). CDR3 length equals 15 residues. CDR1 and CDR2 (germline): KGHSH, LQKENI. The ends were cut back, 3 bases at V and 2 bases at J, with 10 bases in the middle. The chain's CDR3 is CASSPGLSNTGELFF. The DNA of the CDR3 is TGTGCCAGCTCACCTGGACTTTCTAACACCGGGGAGCTGTTTTTT. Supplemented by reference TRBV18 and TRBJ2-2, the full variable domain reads NAGVMQNPRHLVRRRGQEARLRCSPMKGHSHVYWYRQLPEEGLKFMVYLQKENIIDESGMPKERFSAEFPKEGPSILRIQQVVRGDSAAYFCASSPGLSNTGELFFGEGSRLTVL.

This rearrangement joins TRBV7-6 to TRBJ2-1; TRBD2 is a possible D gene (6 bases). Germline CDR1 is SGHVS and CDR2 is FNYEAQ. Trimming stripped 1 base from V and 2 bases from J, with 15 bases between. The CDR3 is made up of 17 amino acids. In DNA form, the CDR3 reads TGTGCCAGCAGCTTAGTAACGGGAGAGGTAGCCTACAATGAGCAGTTCTTC. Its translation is CASSLVTGEVAYNEQFF.

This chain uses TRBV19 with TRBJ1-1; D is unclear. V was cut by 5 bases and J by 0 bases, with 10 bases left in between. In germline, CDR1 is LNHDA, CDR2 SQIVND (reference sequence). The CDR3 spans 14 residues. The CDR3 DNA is TGTGCCAGTAGTCAAGAGCGCATGAACACTGAAGCTTTCTTT. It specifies CASSQERMNTEAFF.

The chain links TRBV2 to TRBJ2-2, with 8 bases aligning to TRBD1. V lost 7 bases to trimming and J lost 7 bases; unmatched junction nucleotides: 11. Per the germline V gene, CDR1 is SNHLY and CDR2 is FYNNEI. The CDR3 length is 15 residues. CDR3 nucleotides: TGTGCCAGCACCCCTGACAGGGGCGTAGACGGGGAGCTGTTTTTT. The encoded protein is CASTPDRGVDGELFF.

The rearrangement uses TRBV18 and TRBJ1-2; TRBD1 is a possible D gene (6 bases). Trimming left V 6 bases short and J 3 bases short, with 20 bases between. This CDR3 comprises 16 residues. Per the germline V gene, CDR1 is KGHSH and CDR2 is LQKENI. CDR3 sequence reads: CASSQPVGASDYGYTF. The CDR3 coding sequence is TGTGCCAGCTCCCAACCGGTGGGGGCCAGTGACTATGGCTACACCTTC.

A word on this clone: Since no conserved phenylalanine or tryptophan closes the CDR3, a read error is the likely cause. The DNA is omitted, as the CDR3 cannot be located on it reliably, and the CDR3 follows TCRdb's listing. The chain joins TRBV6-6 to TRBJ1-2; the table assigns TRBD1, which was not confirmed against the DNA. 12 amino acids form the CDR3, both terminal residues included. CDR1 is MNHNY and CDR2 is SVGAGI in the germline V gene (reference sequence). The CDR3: CASSANLPGQVL.

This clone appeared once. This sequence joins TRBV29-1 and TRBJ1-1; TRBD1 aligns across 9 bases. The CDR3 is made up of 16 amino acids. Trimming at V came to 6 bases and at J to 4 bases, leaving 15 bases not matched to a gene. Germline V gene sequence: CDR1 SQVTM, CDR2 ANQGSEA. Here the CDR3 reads CSVLPWGQGVGTEAFF. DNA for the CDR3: TGCAGCGTACTCCCATGGGGACAGGGCGTCGGCACTGAAGCTTTCTTT.

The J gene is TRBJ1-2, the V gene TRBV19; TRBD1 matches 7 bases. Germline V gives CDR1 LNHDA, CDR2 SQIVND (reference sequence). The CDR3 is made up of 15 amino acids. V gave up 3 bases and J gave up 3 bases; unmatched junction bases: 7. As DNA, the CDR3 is TGTGCCAGTAGTATGGGGACAGTGGAAGACTATGGCTACACCTTC. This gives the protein CASSMGTVEDYGYTF.

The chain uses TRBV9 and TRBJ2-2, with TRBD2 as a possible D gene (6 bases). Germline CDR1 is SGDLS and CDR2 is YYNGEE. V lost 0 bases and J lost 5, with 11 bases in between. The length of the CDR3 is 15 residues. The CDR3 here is CASSVAGAPTGELFF. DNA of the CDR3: TGTGCCAGCAGCGTAGCGGGAGCCCCAACCGGGGAGCTGTTTTTT.

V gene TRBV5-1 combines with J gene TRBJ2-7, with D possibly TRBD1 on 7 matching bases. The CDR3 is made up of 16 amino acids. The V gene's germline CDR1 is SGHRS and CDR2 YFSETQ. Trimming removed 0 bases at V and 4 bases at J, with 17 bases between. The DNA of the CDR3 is TGCGCCAGCAGCTTGGTTGCTGCAGGGGGGAGGTACGAGCAGTACTTC. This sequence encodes CASSLVAAGGRYEQYF.

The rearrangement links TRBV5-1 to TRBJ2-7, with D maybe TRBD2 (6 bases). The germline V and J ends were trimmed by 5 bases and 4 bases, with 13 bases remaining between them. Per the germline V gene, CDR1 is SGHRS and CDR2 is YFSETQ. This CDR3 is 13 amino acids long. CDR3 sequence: CASRGGVAYEQYF. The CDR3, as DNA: TGCGCCAGCAGGGGGGGAGTGGCGTACGAGCAGTACTTC.

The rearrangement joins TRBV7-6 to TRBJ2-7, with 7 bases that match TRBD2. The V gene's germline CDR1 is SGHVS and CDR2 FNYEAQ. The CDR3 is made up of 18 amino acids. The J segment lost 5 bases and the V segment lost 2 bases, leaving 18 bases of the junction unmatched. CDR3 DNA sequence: TGTGCCAGCAGCTTATCAGCGGGAATAGGGCCAAATGAGGACGAGCAGTACTTC. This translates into CASSLSAGIGPNEDEQYF.

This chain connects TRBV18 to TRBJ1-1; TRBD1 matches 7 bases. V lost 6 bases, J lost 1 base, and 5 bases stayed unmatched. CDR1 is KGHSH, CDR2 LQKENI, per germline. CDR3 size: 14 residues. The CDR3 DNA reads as TGTGCCAGCTCGTACAGGGGTGGGAACACTGAAGCTTTCTTT. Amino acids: CASSYRGGNTEAFF.

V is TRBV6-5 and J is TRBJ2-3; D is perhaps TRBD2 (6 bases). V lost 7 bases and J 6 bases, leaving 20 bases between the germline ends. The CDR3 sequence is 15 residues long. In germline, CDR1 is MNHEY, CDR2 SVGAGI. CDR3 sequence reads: CASTSFGGGGDTQYF. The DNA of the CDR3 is TGTGCCAGCACCTCTTTTGGGGGAGGAGGGGATACGCAGTATTTT.